One sample yielded the 28 T cell receptor beta chains listed below, sequenced in a study of metastatic and nonmetastatic thyroid tumors. MiXCR was used by TCRdb to re-call the PCR reads. The sample has over 15,000 clones, roughly 25% seen once. All patients were untreated before thyroid surgery. The sequenced sample was tumor tissue. These receptors all stem from a female donor with papillary thyroid cancer or a benign thyroid nodule (not recorded which). Some clones in this sample may be carry-over from other donors' samples.

This clone was seen at least ten times. Other DNA sequences in this sample translate to the same CDR3. The J gene is TRBJ2-1, the V gene TRBV2; TRBD2 agrees at 8 bases. CDR3 length equals 15 residues. V shed 7 bases, J shed 6 bases, and the junction held 11 bases outside the gene matches. From germline, CDR1 is SNHLY and CDR2 FYNNEI. The CDR3: CASTRTGGAGNEQFF. The CDR3 DNA sequence: TGTGCCAGCACCCGAACGGGGGGGGCGGGCAATGAGCAGTTCTTC.

This clone is medium-sized within its sample. The chain links TRBV4-1 to TRBJ2-1, with 12 positions matching TRBD2. Germline CDR1 MGHRA, CDR2 YSYEKL. Trimming removed 0 bases from V and 2 bases from J; junction bases left unmatched: 8. The CDR3 contains 19 residues. The CDR3 nucleotides read TGCGCCAGCAGCCAAGATTCCTCACCTAGCGGGAGGGCCTACAATGAGCAGTTCTTC. Amino acid sequence: CASSQDSSPSGRAYNEQFF.

This clone turned up a few times. A single base separates this from a much larger clone, so it may be a read error. The rearrangement uses TRBV11-2 and TRBJ2-5; TRBD2 matches 7 bases. This CDR3 contains 14 residues. CDR1 and CDR2 (germline): SGHAT, FQNNGV. V lost 10 bases to trimming and J lost 2 bases; unmatched junction nucleotides: 10. The CDR3 sequence: CAIKKARGQETQYF. The CDR3 bases are TGTGCCATCAAGAAGGCGCGGGGGCAAGAGACCCAGTACTTC.

This clone was observed at least ten times. V and J are TRBV6-6 and TRBJ1-4; D may be TRBD1 (5 bases). There are 18 residues in the CDR3. Germline assignment: CDR1 MNHNY and CDR2 SVGAGI (reference sequence). V was clipped by 1 base and J by 4 bases, with 19 bases between them. CDR3 residues: CASSYYTLGGAVNEKLFF. As DNA, the CDR3 is TGTGCCAGCAGTTACTACACCCTCGGAGGGGCTGTTAATGAAAAACTGTTTTTT.

The gene calls are TRBV20-1 and TRBJ2-3; possible D gene TRBD2, 5 bases. CDR1 and CDR2 from the germline V gene are DFQATT and SNEGSKA (reference sequence). Between the trimmed V and J ends, which lost 3 bases and 3 bases, there was a span of 22 bases. The length of the CDR3 is 17 residues. This chain's CDR3 is CSARTDYREVFTDTQYF. The CDR3 region has the DNA TGCAGTGCTAGGACCGACTATCGGGAAGTGTTTACAGATACGCAGTATTTT.

This clone is classed as medium-sized. V is TRBV11-1 and J is TRBJ2-2, with D unclear. CDR3 length equals 12 residues. Trimming left V 4 bases short and J 7 bases short, with 7 bases between. CDR1 is SGHAT, CDR2 FQDESV, per germline (reference sequence). CDR3 in amino acids: CASSWDFGELFF. Written as DNA, the CDR3 is TGTGCCAGCAGCTGGGATTTCGGGGAGCTGTTTTTT.

The chain combines TRBV5-1 with TRBJ2-5; D might be TRBD2 (6 bases). Germline V lookup: CDR1 SGHRS, CDR2 YFSETQ. This CDR3 spans 14 amino acids. V dropped 10 bases and J dropped 5 bases, with 21 bases sitting between them. The CDR3 is CAGTVAEGAETQYF. The CDR3 DNA reads TGCGCCGGCACCGTGGCGGAGGGCGCTGAGACCCAGTACTTC.

V is TRBV6-1 and J is TRBJ1-2; TRBD1 might be the D (5 bases). Germline V gene sequence: CDR1 MNHNS, CDR2 SASEGT. V was trimmed by 7 bases and J by 3 bases, leaving 18 bases between them. The CDR3 sequence is 15 residues long. CDR3 sequence: CASTKVGGGYYGYTF. The CDR3 DNA is TGTGCCAGCACTAAGGTCGGGGGAGGTTACTATGGCTACACCTTC.

A few counts support this clone. A read error is possible here, since a much larger clone lies one base away. V is TRBV11-3 and J is TRBJ1-4; 7 bases agree with TRBD1. The CDR3 length is 16 residues. Looked up from germline, CDR1 is SGHNT and CDR2 is YENEEA. V dropped 5 bases and J dropped 6; count of bases not matched to a gene: 12. DNA of the CDR3: TGTGCCAGCAGCCCCCGCGCTAGTACAGGGGATGAAAAACTGTTTTTT. Protein product: CASSPRASTGDEKLFF.

The sample holds many counts of this clone. In this CDR3 the conserved last residue, phenylalanine or tryptophan, is missing, so a read error is likely. V usage is TRBV20-1 and J usage is TRBJ2-3; 8 nucleotides line up with TRBD1. The J segment lost 2 bases and the V segment lost 3 bases, leaving 4 bases of the junction unmatched. CDR1 is DFQATT and CDR2 is SNEGSKA in the germline V gene (reference sequence). The CDR3 has 14 amino acids. DNA of the CDR3: TGCAGTGCTAGCGACAGGGGAAACACAGATACGCAGTATCTT. This gives the protein CSASDRGNTDTQYL.

A word on this clone: It may be a read error: a sequence one base away is much more abundant. The sample contains more than one DNA sequence encoding this CDR3. This chain joins TRBV2 and TRBJ2-5; 8 bases map to TRBD2. V shed 8 bases, J shed 5 bases, and the junction held 13 bases outside the gene matches. Germline V gene sequence: CDR1 SNHLY, CDR2 FYNNEI. CDR3 length: 15 residues. The CDR3 nucleotides are TGTGCCAGCGGCGCGGGGGGCGGTAGGGGGGAGACCCAGTACTTC. Protein product: CASGAGGGRGETQYF.

The chain recombines TRBV5-1 with TRBJ2-1; 10 nucleotides match TRBD2. Unmatched junction bases numbered 11, after V lost 4 bases and J lost 10 bases. The CDR3 sequence is 15 residues long. Per germline, CDR1 SGHRS and CDR2 YFSETQ. CDR3 coding DNA: TGCGCCAGCAGCAGCGGTGCTAGCGGGAGTCGAGAGCAGTTCTTC. It codes for CASSSGASGSREQFF.

There are a few counts of this clone. A read error may be the cause here, since a much bigger clone is one base away. The V gene is TRBV11-2, the J gene TRBJ2-2, with D possibly called TRBD1 or TRBD2 (5 bases each). Germline V CDR1 and CDR2: SGHAT, FQNNGV. The CDR3 runs 15 residues. CDR3 in amino acids: CAGSLMPGATGELFF. The CDR3 region has the DNA TGTGCCGGCAGCTTAATGCCCGGGGCTACCGGGGAGCTGTTTTTT.

This clone was detected only a few times. V is TRBV2 and J is TRBJ2-3, with a possible D match to TRBD1 (5 bases). With 6 bases removed from V and 7 bases from J, the gap between germline ends came to 17 bases. Germline-derived CDR1 and CDR2 are SNHLY and FYNNEI. This CDR3 contains 14 residues. This CDR3 is CASRLQNRSYTQYF. CDR3 nucleotide sequence: TGTGCCAGCAGGCTTCAGAACAGGTCATATACGCAGTATTTT.

This clone was counted at least ten times. The chain is built from TRBV20-1 and TRBJ1-6; 9 bases map to TRBD1. Germline V gene lookup returns CDR1 DFQATT and CDR2 SNEGSKA (reference sequence). Germline trimming cut 5 bases from V and 7 bases from J; bases unmatched to any gene: 3. The CDR3 runs 13 residues. CDR3 region: CSAHDRGNSPLHF. In nucleotides, the CDR3 is TGCAGTGCTCATGACAGGGGGAATTCACCCCTCCACTTT.

Note on this clone: A junction end diverges from the germline sequence, so it may reflect a read error. The chain uses TRBV5-1 and TRBJ1-2, with TRBD1 matching 7 bases. CDR3 length equals 14 residues. In germline, CDR1 is SGHRS, CDR2 YFSETQ. CDR3 in amino acids: CVSSSKTGTYGHTF. The CDR3 nucleotides read TGCGTCAGCAGCTCTAAGACAGGGACGTATGGCCACACCTTC.

This clone was seen repeatedly, ten times or more. The chain is built from TRBV5-1 and TRBJ2-3; possible D gene TRBD1, 5 bases. Deletions cut 2 bases from V and 1 base from J, with 5 bases between. CDR3 length: 13 amino acids. The germline V gene encodes CDR1 SGHRS and CDR2 YFSETQ. The CDR3 DNA reads TGCGCCAGCAGCTTACAGGGCACAGATACGCAGTATTTT. Translation: CASSLQGTDTQYF.

The chain has TRBV6-1 and TRBJ1-2; no definite D call. V gave up 6 bases and J gave up 13 bases, with 21 bases separating them. CDR1 and CDR2 from the germline V gene are MNHNS and SASEGT. The CDR3 extends over 13 amino acids. Here the CDR3 DNA reads TGTGCCAGCAGCCCAGGCCCTAACTATTGCTGCACCTTC. It codes for CASSPGPNYCCTF.

This clone was observed many times. The chain is built from TRBV5-1 and TRBJ2-3, with D unresolved. The V end lost 5 bases, the J end lost 2 bases, and 12 bases lay between the germline ends. Per the germline V gene, CDR1 is SGHRS and CDR2 is YFSETQ. This CDR3 has 14 residues. The CDR3 DNA reads TGCGCCAGCAGATTACCTAGGTCCACAGATACGCAGTATTTT. Protein sequence: CASRLPRSTDTQYF.

This clone has a count of ten or more. The V and J genes are TRBV19 and TRBJ1-5; D unresolved. The CDR3 runs 15 residues. Looked up from germline, CDR1 is LNHDA and CDR2 is SQIVND (reference sequence). With 5 bases removed from V and 0 bases from J, the gap between germline ends came to 11 bases. CDR3 loop: CASSHGLFSNQPQHF. The CDR3 DNA reads as TGTGCCAGTAGTCATGGGCTTTTTAGCAATCAGCCCCAGCATTTT.

This clone is medium-sized by share. The chain recombines TRBV20-1 with TRBJ2-1; 7 positions agree with TRBD2. Germline-derived CDR1 and CDR2 are DFQATT and SNEGSKA (reference sequence). There are 13 residues in the CDR3. V shed 7 bases and J 0 bases; nucleotides not matched to a gene: 3. CDR3 sequence (DNA): TGCAGTGGGGGGGGGAGCTCCTACAATGAGCAGTTCTTC. Protein sequence: CSGGGSSYNEQFF.

This clone was picked up many times. The V gene is TRBV30, the J gene TRBJ1-2; D unclear. The germline V gene has CDR1 GTSNPN and CDR2 SVGIG (reference sequence). Trimming left V 3 bases short and J 1 base short, with 9 bases between. The CDR3 length is 13 residues. DNA of the CDR3: TGTGCCTGGAGCCCCGGGCTTAACTATGGCTACACCTTC. It is translated as CAWSPGLNYGYTF.

In its sample, this clone was seen many times. This chain uses TRBV6-4 with TRBJ2-5; 10 nucleotides align to TRBD2. Germline V gene sequence: CDR1 MRHNA, CDR2 SNTAGT. The CDR3 loop spans 20 amino acids. J was trimmed by 9 bases and V by 6 bases; bases with no gene match: 28. The CDR3 DNA is TGTGCCAGCAGAGACAGACTAGCGGGCGGCTTGTCCGGCTCGCGAGGGGCCCAGTACTTC. Translated: CASRDRLAGGLSGSRGAQYF.

The V and J genes are TRBV20-1 and TRBJ2-7; D ambiguous. The CDR3 sequence is 12 residues long. Deletions cut 3 bases from V and 5 bases from J, with 11 bases between. Germline V gene data show CDR1 as DFQATT and CDR2 as SNEGSKA (reference sequence). This CDR3 reads CSASKASDEQYF. CDR3 coding DNA: TGCAGTGCTAGTAAAGCGTCTGACGAGCAGTACTTC.

This rearrangement joins TRBV5-1 to TRBJ2-7; 9 bases match TRBD1. Per germline, CDR1 SGHRS and CDR2 YFSETQ. The CDR3 contains 15 residues. V trimming: 8 bases; J trimming: 10 bases; junction bases outside the gene matches: 19. CDR3 residues: CASSAGTGSSYYQYF. The CDR3 DNA reads TGCGCCAGTAGCGCCGGGACAGGGAGCTCCTACTATCAGTACTTC.

This clone showed up many times. Different DNA sequences within this sample yield the same CDR3. This chain joins TRBV9 and TRBJ2-1; D is ambiguous. Germline lookup yields CDR1 SGDLS and CDR2 YYNGEE. V gave up 0 bases and J gave up 2 bases, with 9 bases separating them. This CDR3 has 15 residues. In DNA form, the CDR3 reads TGTGCCAGCAGCGTAGCTTCGGATCCCTACAATGAGCAGTTCTTC. Protein product: CASSVASDPYNEQFF.

The chain carries TRBV4-1 and TRBJ1-1; D remains unclear. Between the trimmed V and J ends, which lost 0 bases and 7 bases, there was a span of 18 bases. CDR1 MGHRA and CDR2 YSYEKL come from the germline V gene. The CDR3 length is 16 residues. Written as DNA, the CDR3 is TGCGCCAGCAGCCAAGAGAACTTGGGGTTCTCTGATGAAGCTTTCTTT. Protein sequence: CASSQENLGFSDEAFF.

This clone turned up a few times. The rearrangement uses TRBV6-2 or TRBV6-3 and TRBJ1-3, with D unclear. The CDR3 loop spans 15 amino acids. The V gene lost 6 bases and the J gene lost 3 bases, with 15 bases spanning the gap. Germline V lookup: CDR1 MNHEY, CDR2 SVGEGT. The CDR3 sequence is CASRCSGFCGNTIYF. The CDR3 DNA follows: TGTGCCAGCAGGTGCTCGGGGTTTTGTGGAAACACCATATATTTT.